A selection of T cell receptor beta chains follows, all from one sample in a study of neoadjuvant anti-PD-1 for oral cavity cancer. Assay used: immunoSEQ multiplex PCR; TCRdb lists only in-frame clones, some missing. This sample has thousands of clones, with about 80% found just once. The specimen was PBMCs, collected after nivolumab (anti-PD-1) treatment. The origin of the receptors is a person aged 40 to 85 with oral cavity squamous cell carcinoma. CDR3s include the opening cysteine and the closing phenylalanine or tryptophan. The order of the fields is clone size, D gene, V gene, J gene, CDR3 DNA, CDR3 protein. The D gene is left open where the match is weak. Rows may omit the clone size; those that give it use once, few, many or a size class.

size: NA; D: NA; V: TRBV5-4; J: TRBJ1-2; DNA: TGTGCCAGCAGCTTAATCAGGGGCTCCTACTATGGCTACACCTTC; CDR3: CASSLIRGSYYGYTF
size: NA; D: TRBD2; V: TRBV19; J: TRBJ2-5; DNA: TGTGCCAGTAGTATTCCGGGAGGGGAGACCCAGTACTTC; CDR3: CASSIPGGETQYF
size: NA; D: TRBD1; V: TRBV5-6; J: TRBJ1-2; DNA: TGTGCCAGCAGCCCACTCCAAGGGACAGGGGGCGGCGGCTACACCTTC; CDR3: CASSPLQGTGGGGYTF
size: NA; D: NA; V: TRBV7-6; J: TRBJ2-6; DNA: TGTGCCAGCAGCCCGAGGACCTCCGGGGCCAACGTCCTGACTTTC; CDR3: CASSPRTSGANVLTF
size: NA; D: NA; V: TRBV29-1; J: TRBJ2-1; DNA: TGCAGCGTTGAAGAGCGGGACACAAACAATGAGCAGTTCTTC; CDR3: CSVEERDTNNEQFF
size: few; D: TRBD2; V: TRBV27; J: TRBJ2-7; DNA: TGTGCCAGCAGTTCGGGGGGTCGCGAGCAGTACTTC; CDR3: CASSSGGREQYF
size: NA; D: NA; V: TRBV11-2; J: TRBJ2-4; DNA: TGTGCCAGCAGCTCCCTAAGAGGTGCCAAAAACATTCAGTACTTC; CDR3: CASSSLRGAKNIQYF
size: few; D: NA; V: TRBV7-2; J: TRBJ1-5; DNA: TGTGCCAGCAGCCGGGATAGTATTGGGCCCCAGCATTTT; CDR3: CASSRDSIGPQHF
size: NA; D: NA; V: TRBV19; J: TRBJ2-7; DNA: TGTGCCAGTAGTATAGATCGAGGACGCGAGGGGCGCGAGCAGTACTTC; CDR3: CASSIDRGREGREQYF
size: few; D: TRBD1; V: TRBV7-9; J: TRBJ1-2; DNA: TGTGCCAGCAGCTCGGACAGGGGGCATGGCTACACCTTC; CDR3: CASSSDRGHGYTF
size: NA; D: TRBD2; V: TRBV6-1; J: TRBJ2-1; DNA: TGTGCCAGTGCAGGGACTAGCGGGAGTCAGCAGTTCTTC; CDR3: CASAGTSGSQQFF
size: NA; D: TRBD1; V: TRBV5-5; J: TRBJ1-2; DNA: TGTGCCAGCAGCTTGGCGACGGACAGGGCAGGACCCAACTATGGCTACACCTTC; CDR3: CASSLATDRAGPNYGYTF
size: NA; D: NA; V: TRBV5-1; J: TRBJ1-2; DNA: TGCGCCAGCAGTTCCGACCCGGGCCCTTATGGCTACACCTTC; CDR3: CASSSDPGPYGYTF
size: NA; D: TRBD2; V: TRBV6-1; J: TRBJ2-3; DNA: TGTGCCAGCAGTGATGGTGCGGGAGTAGCAGATACGCAGTATTTT; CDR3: CASSDGAGVADTQYF
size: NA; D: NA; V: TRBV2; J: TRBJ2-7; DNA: TGTGCCAGCAGAAGGACCGGAGGAGGTAACGAGCAGTACTTC; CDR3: CASRRTGGGNEQYF
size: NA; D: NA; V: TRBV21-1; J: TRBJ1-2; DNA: TGTGCCAGCAGCAAAGAGCGGGGCAGGCCTAACTATGGCTACACCTTC; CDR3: CASSKERGRPNYGYTF